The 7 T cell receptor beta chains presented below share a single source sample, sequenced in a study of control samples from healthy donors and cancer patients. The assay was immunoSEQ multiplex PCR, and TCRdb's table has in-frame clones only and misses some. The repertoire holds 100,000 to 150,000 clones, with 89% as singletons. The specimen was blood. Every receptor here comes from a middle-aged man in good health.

The CDR3 DNA reads as TGTGCCAGCAGCCCCCGGGAAACAACTAATGAAAAACTGTTTTTT. Encoded protein: CASSPRETTNEKLFF. The gene calls are TRBV7-9 and TRBJ1-4; D is unresolved. Trimming pared 5 bases from V and 0 bases from J, leaving 10 bases between. The CDR3 runs 15 residues. Per germline, CDR1 SEHNR and CDR2 FQNEAQ (reference sequence).

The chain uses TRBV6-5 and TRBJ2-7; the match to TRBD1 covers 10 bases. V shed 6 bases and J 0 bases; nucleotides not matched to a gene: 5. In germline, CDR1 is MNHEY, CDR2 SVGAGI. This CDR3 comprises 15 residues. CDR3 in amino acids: CASSVGQGLSYEQYF. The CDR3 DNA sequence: TGTGCCAGCAGCGTGGGACAGGGGCTCTCCTACGAGCAGTACTTC.

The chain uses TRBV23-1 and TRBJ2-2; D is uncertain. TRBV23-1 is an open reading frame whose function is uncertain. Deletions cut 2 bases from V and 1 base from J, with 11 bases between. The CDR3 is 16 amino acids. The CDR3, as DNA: TGCGCCAGCAGTCAACGTCGGGCAGTGAACACCGGGGAGCTGTTTTTT. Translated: CASSQRRAVNTGELFF.

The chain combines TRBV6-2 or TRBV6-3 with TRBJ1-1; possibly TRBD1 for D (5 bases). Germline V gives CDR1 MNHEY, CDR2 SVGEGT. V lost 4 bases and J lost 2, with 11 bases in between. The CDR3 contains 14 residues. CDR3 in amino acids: CASSWGTDNTEAFF. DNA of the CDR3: TGTGCCAGCAGTTGGGGGACGGATAACACTGAAGCTTTCTTT.

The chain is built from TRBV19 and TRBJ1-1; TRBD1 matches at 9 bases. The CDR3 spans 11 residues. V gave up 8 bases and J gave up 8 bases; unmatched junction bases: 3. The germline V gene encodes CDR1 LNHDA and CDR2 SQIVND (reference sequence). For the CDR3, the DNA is TGTGCCAGTCCCGGGACAGGGGAAGCTTTCTTT. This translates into CASPGTGEAFF.

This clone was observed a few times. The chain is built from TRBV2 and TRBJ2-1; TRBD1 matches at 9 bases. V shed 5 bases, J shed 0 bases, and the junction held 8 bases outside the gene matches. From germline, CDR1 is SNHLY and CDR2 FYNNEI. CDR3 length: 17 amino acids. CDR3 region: CASSWTGAGSSYNEQFF. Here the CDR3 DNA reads TGTGCCAGCAGTTGGACAGGGGCCGGGAGCTCCTACAATGAGCAGTTCTTC.

The CDR3 DNA sequence: TGCGCCAGCAGCGTGACACTAGCGGGGGGCCAGGATGAGCAGTTCTTC. Translating it yields CASSVTLAGGQDEQFF. The chain employs TRBV5-1 and TRBJ2-1; 12 nucleotides match TRBD2. The germline CDR1 and CDR2 sequences are SGHRS and YFSETQ. This CDR3 has 16 amino acids. Losses at the gene ends were 4 bases for V and 8 bases for J; bases not matched to a gene: 10.